This T cell receptor beta chain comes out of a study of OX40 agonist ivuxolimab in advanced cancers. Method: immunoSEQ multiplex PCR; TCRdb's copy keeps in-frame clones and lacks some. The table includes under 80,000 clones, more than 85% detected once. Autoimmune disease history or systemic immunosuppression led to patients being barred. V lost 0 bases, J lost 0 bases, and 12 bases lay in between. The CDR3 is 17 residues long. CDR1 SGHDT and CDR2 YYEEEE come from the germline V gene. The TCR originated in an adult with an advanced solid tumor such as melanoma, head and neck, liver or kidney cancer. The rearrangement joins TRBV5-6 to TRBJ2-2; D is ambiguous. The sample in question was CD4+ or CD8+ T cells sorted from blood, obtained in a trial of the OX40 agonist ivuxolimab. The CDR3 DNA sequence: TGTGCCAGCAGCTTGGCCGCTGACAACCCGAACACCGGGGAGCTGTTTTTT. Translation: CASSLAADNPNTGELFF.